Each of the 15 T cell receptor beta chains below was sequenced from the same sample in a study of response to subunit inactivated influenza vaccine. One entry per CDR3 protein, called by TCRdb with MiXCR from the RT-PCR reads. The table has 200,000 to 250,000 distinct CDR3 sequences, 9% to 15% seen once. The starting material was non-naive T cells sorted from PBMCs, obtained roughly 2 weeks before vaccination. These receptors all stem from a man aged 50 to 59 who received an inactivated influenza vaccine.

This clonotype was observed at least ten times. This chain uses TRBV9 with TRBJ2-3, with D perhaps matching TRBD2 (6 bases). Trimming pared 0 bases from V and 0 bases from J, leaving 20 bases between. Germline CDR1 SGDLS, CDR2 YYNGEE. This CDR3 contains 19 residues. CDR3 protein: CASSVDPTPGGTSTDTQYF. In nucleotides, the CDR3 is TGTGCCAGCAGCGTAGACCCCACTCCTGGGGGGACTAGCACAGATACGCAGTATTTT.

The chain joins TRBV7-2 to TRBJ2-3, with D uncertain. Per germline, CDR1 SGHTA and CDR2 FQGNSA. V lost 5 bases and J lost 2, with 8 bases in between. This CDR3 comprises 13 residues. The CDR3 reads CASSAAHTDTQYF. CDR3 bases: TGTGCCAGCAGCGCGGCCCACACAGATACGCAGTATTTT.

Many counts were recorded for this clonotype. The rearrangement joins TRBV6-2 or TRBV6-3 to TRBJ1-5, with a tentative D call TRBD1 (6 bases). CDR1 and CDR2 from the germline V gene are MNHEY and SVGEGT. The CDR3 is 15 residues long. Trimming removed 0 bases from V and 6 bases from J, with 12 bases in between. The CDR3 loop reads CASSYSRGNGQPQHF. The CDR3 bases are TGTGCCAGCAGTTACTCGAGGGGGAATGGTCAGCCCCAGCATTTT.

The rearrangement uses TRBV10-3 and TRBJ2-3; the D is unclear. Germline CDR1 reads ENHRY; CDR2 reads SYGVKD. The CDR3 is 16 amino acids. V gave up 4 bases and J gave up 4 bases, with 18 bases separating them. CDR3 sequence reads: CAISGNPPGSADTQYF. In nucleotides, the CDR3 is TGTGCCATCAGTGGAAATCCACCAGGAAGTGCAGATACGCAGTATTTT.

The rearrangement uses TRBV11-2 and TRBJ2-1; TRBD2 matches at 8 bases. Germline-derived CDR1 and CDR2 are SGHAT and FQNNGV. The CDR3 has 15 amino acids. V lost 3 bases to trimming and J lost 2 bases; unmatched junction nucleotides: 3. CDR3 protein: CASSLQRETYNEQFF. The CDR3 region has the DNA TGTGCCAGCAGCTTGCAGCGGGAGACCTACAATGAGCAGTTCTTC.

J is TRBJ1-2 and V is TRBV10-3; 8 nucleotides match TRBD1. J gave up 7 bases and V 4 bases, and 8 bases lay outside the gene matches. Looked up from germline, CDR1 is ENHRY and CDR2 is SYGVKD. The CDR3 totals 14 residues. The CDR3 DNA sequence: TGTGCCATCAGTGTCCAGGACAGGGTCGGTGGCTACACCTTC. Translation gives CAISVQDRVGGYTF.

This chain links TRBV4-1 with TRBJ1-1; D uncertain. The V gene's germline CDR1 is MGHRA and CDR2 YSYEKL. This CDR3 is built from 15 residues. Trimming stripped 1 base from V and 11 bases from J, with 20 bases between. This CDR3 is CASSQVAGRVEWAFF. The CDR3 region has the DNA TGCGCCAGCAGCCAAGTCGCAGGAAGGGTTGAGTGGGCTTTCTTT.

There are a few counts of this clonotype. V usage is TRBV20-1 and J usage is TRBJ2-1; 8 bases match TRBD2. Germline lookup yields CDR1 DFQATT and CDR2 SNEGSKA (reference sequence). The trim removed 1 base at V and 2 bases at J, leaving 4 bases unmatched. CDR3 length: 15 amino acids. The chain's CDR3 is CSARGAGLAYNEQFF. As DNA, the CDR3 is TGCAGTGCTAGAGGAGCGGGACTAGCCTACAATGAGCAGTTCTTC.

J is TRBJ2-1 and V is TRBV28, with 11 nucleotides matching TRBD2. This CDR3 contains 15 residues. Germline-derived CDR1 and CDR2 are MDHEN and SYDVKM. V gave up 5 bases and J gave up 5 bases; unmatched junction bases: 5. As DNA, the CDR3 is TGTGCCAGCAGTAACCCTAGCGGGGGGAACAATGAGCAGTTCTTC. Its protein is CASSNPSGGNNEQFF. The full variable domain, in which reference TRBV28 and TRBJ2-1 provide the parts outside the CDR3, is DVKVTQSSRYLVKRTGEKVFLECVQDMDHENMFWYRQDPGLGLRLIYFSYDVKMKEKGDIPEGYSVSREKKERFSLILESASTNQTSMYLCASSNPSGGNNEQFFGPGTRLTVL.

This clonotype appeared a few times. The chain carries TRBV6-2 or TRBV6-3 and TRBJ2-5; D unresolved. Germline V gives CDR1 MNHEY, CDR2 SVGEGT. The CDR3 consists of 11 residues. V was pared by 7 bases and J by 5 bases, with 8 bases between. The chain's CDR3 is CASTDGETQYF. CDR3 nucleotides: TGTGCCAGCACTGACGGGGAGACCCAGTACTTC.

The sample holds many counts of this clonotype. The J gene is TRBJ2-1, the V gene TRBV15; the D is unclear. The CDR3 has 17 amino acids. V was cut by 0 bases and J by 1 base, with 13 bases left in between. Germline V gene lookup returns CDR1 LNHNV and CDR2 YYDKDF (reference sequence). The CDR3 coding sequence is TGTGCCACCAGCAGAGATCGAACAGCCGCGTCCTACAATGAGCAGTTCTTC. Protein product: CATSRDRTAASYNEQFF. Full variable domain (remainder filled in from reference TRBV15 and TRBJ2-1): DAMVIQNPRYQVTQFGKPVTLSCSQTLNHNVMYWYQQKSSQAPKLLFHYYDKDFNNEADTPDNFQSRRPNTSFCFLDIRSPGLGDTAMYLCATSRDRTAASYNEQFFGPGTRLTVL.

Notes on this clonotype: Its ends do not fully match the called genes, so a read error is possible. This rearrangement joins TRBV5-1 to TRBJ2-2; D could derive from TRBD1 or TRBD2 (5 bases each). The CDR3 sequence is 16 residues long. Germline V gene lookup returns CDR1 SGHRS and CDR2 YFSETQ. In nucleotides, the CDR3 is TGCACCAGCAGCTTGGCCGGGACCGTGAACACCGGGGAGCTGTTTTTT. It is translated as CTSSLAGTVNTGELFF.

The chain links TRBV20-1 to TRBJ2-1; 10 nucleotides align to TRBD1. Germline CDR1 reads DFQATT; CDR2 reads SNEGSKA (reference sequence). This CDR3 contains 14 residues. The V gene end was trimmed by 7 bases and the J gene end by 2 bases; junction bases not matched to a gene: 5. CDR3 sequence: CSGRQGATYNEQFF. The CDR3 coding sequence is TGCAGTGGACGACAGGGGGCGACCTACAATGAGCAGTTCTTC.

This chain links TRBV27 with TRBJ1-6; D is possibly TRBD1 (6 bases). This CDR3 contains 17 residues. Germline lookup yields CDR1 MNHEY and CDR2 SMNVEV (reference sequence). V was clipped by 3 bases and J by 7 bases, with 19 bases between them. The CDR3 nucleotides read TGTGCCAGCAGTTTTCTCTGGCAGGGGAGGGGAAATTCACCCCTCCACTTT. Its protein is CASSFLWQGRGNSPLHF.

The V gene is TRBV7-2, the J gene TRBJ2-5; D unclear. CDR3 size: 13 residues. V lost 6 bases to trimming and J lost 5 bases, with 13 bases between them. Germline values: CDR1 SGHTA, CDR2 FQGNSA. The CDR3 DNA reads TGTGCCAGCAGACCCCCTAGTTCCGAGACCCAGTACTTC. This codes for CASRPPSSETQYF.